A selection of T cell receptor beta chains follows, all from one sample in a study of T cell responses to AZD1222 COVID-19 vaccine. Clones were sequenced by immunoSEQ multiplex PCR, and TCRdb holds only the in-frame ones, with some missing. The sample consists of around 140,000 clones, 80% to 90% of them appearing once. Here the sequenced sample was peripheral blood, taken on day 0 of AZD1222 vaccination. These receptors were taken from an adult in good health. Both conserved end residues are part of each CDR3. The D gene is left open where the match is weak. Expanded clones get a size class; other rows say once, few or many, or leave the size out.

CDR3nt: TGTGCCAGCAGCTCAACTCGGGGGAGGGGCACAGATACGCAGTATTTT
CDR3aa: CASSSTRGRGTDTQYF
j_gene: TRBJ2-3
d_gene: TRBD2
v_gene: TRBV11-2
abundance: few

CDR3nt: TGTGCCTGCGCGGGGACTATTTCAGGCGCCGGGGAGCTGTTTTTT
CDR3aa: CACAGTISGAGELFF
j_gene: TRBJ2-2
d_gene: TRBD2
v_gene: TRBV11-2
abundance: NA

CDR3nt: TGCGCCAGCAGCACGGACAGGGGAAGTTCTTTCGAGCAGTACTTC
CDR3aa: CASSTDRGSSFEQYF
j_gene: TRBJ2-7
d_gene: TRBD1
v_gene: TRBV4-1
abundance: NA

CDR3nt: TGTGCCAGCAGCTTGGGACAGGGGGCGCTTTATTCACCCCTCCACTTT
CDR3aa: CASSLGQGALYSPLHF
j_gene: TRBJ1-6
d_gene: TRBD1
v_gene: TRBV5-6
abundance: NA

CDR3nt: TGCGCCAGCAGCCGGGTGTCGGGACGGGGGTCTCAGCCCCAGCATTTT
CDR3aa: CASSRVSGRGSQPQHF
j_gene: TRBJ1-5
d_gene: NA
v_gene: TRBV4-1
abundance: NA

CDR3nt: TGTGCCAGCAGTTCTTCATTGAACACTGAAGCTTTCTTT
CDR3aa: CASSSSLNTEAFF
j_gene: TRBJ1-1
d_gene: NA
v_gene: TRBV6-5
abundance: NA

CDR3nt: TGTGCCAGTATCCCCGGGCAGGGGTCTGGCTACACCTTC
CDR3aa: CASIPGQGSGYTF
j_gene: TRBJ1-2
d_gene: NA
v_gene: TRBV19
abundance: NA

CDR3nt: TGTGCCAGCAGCCTAGCGGGGGGGCGCGAAGAGACCCAGTACTTC
CDR3aa: CASSLAGGREETQYF
j_gene: TRBJ2-5
d_gene: TRBD2
v_gene: TRBV27
abundance: NA

CDR3nt: TGTGCCAGCTCACCACGTGAAGCGCGATGGAACACCGGGGAGCTGTTTTTT
CDR3aa: CASSPREARWNTGELFF
j_gene: TRBJ2-2
d_gene: NA
v_gene: TRBV18
abundance: NA

CDR3nt: TGTGCCAGCCGAGGGTCTGGAAACACCATATATTTT
CDR3aa: CASRGSGNTIYF
j_gene: TRBJ1-3
d_gene: NA
v_gene: TRBV6-5
abundance: NA

CDR3nt: TGTGCCAGCTCTCTTATGACCTACGAGCAGTACTTC
CDR3aa: CASSLMTYEQYF
j_gene: TRBJ2-7
d_gene: NA
v_gene: TRBV18
abundance: NA

CDR3nt: TGTGCCAGCAGCAAAGCATTTGACAGGGCGCAAAGCAATCAGCCCCAGCATTTT
CDR3aa: CASSKAFDRAQSNQPQHF
j_gene: TRBJ1-5
d_gene: NA
v_gene: TRBV21-1
abundance: NA

CDR3nt: TGTGCCAGCAGTGAAGCTGGGAACACTGAAGCTTTCTTT
CDR3aa: CASSEAGNTEAFF
j_gene: TRBJ1-1
d_gene: NA
v_gene: TRBV25-1
abundance: few

CDR3nt: TGTGCCAGCCGGAGGGGGAACTATGGCTACACCTTC
CDR3aa: CASRRGNYGYTF
j_gene: TRBJ1-2
d_gene: NA
v_gene: TRBV27
abundance: NA

CDR3nt: TGTGCCAGCAGCCCCTTAGACAGCTATGGCTACACCTTC
CDR3aa: CASSPLDSYGYTF
j_gene: TRBJ1-2
d_gene: NA
v_gene: TRBV5-6
abundance: NA

CDR3nt: TGTGCCTGGAGTGTACGCCCCACAGGGGTCGGGCAGCCCCAGCATTTT
CDR3aa: CAWSVRPTGVGQPQHF
j_gene: TRBJ1-5
d_gene: TRBD1
v_gene: TRBV30
abundance: NA

CDR3nt: TGTGCCAGCAGCGTAGATCACCGGCAAACAGATACGCAGTATTTT
CDR3aa: CASSVDHRQTDTQYF
j_gene: TRBJ2-3
d_gene: NA
v_gene: TRBV9
abundance: NA

CDR3nt: TGTGCCAGCAGTCACCCGGGACGTAATGAAAAACTGTTTTTT
CDR3aa: CASSHPGRNEKLFF
j_gene: TRBJ1-4
d_gene: NA
v_gene: TRBV2
abundance: NA

CDR3nt: TGTGCCAGCAGTCGTACCCAGGGGATGGGGACTGAAGCTTTCTTT
CDR3aa: CASSRTQGMGTEAFF
j_gene: TRBJ1-1
d_gene: NA
v_gene: TRBV27
abundance: once

CDR3nt: TGTGCCAGCAGCCAGGGAACCGGGACCTTAACTGAAAAACTGTTTTTT
CDR3aa: CASSQGTGTLTEKLFF
j_gene: TRBJ1-4
d_gene: NA
v_gene: TRBV3-1/TRBV3-2
abundance: NA

CDR3nt: TGTGCCAGCAGGATAGAAGACATGTCTGAAGCTTTCTTT
CDR3aa: CASRIEDMSEAFF
j_gene: TRBJ1-1
d_gene: NA
v_gene: TRBV6-5
abundance: NA

CDR3nt: TGTGCCAGCAGTTACTCGAGCAGGGGGCCCTACGAGCAGTACTTC
CDR3aa: CASSYSSRGPYEQYF
j_gene: TRBJ2-7
d_gene: TRBD1
v_gene: TRBV6-5
abundance: NA

CDR3nt: TGTGCCAGCGGAAAGGACACTGAAGCTTTCTTT
CDR3aa: CASGKDTEAFF
j_gene: TRBJ1-1
d_gene: NA
v_gene: TRBV2
abundance: NA

CDR3nt: TGTGCCTTGTATTACCGGGACAACTATGGCTACACCTTC
CDR3aa: CALYYRDNYGYTF
j_gene: TRBJ1-2
d_gene: NA
v_gene: TRBV30
abundance: NA

CDR3nt: TGTGCCAGCAGCTTATCCAAGACAGGGGTCGCCTACGAGCAGTACTTC
CDR3aa: CASSLSKTGVAYEQYF
j_gene: TRBJ2-7
d_gene: TRBD1
v_gene: TRBV7-8
abundance: NA

CDR3nt: TGTGCCTGGAGCCTAGCGACAGTGAGCGAGCAGTACTTC
CDR3aa: CAWSLATVSEQYF
j_gene: TRBJ2-7
d_gene: NA
v_gene: TRBV30
abundance: NA

CDR3nt: TGTGCCAGTAGTACGGGGACAGGGCTGGGACAGCCCCAGCATTTT
CDR3aa: CASSTGTGLGQPQHF
j_gene: TRBJ1-5
d_gene: TRBD1
v_gene: TRBV19
abundance: NA

CDR3nt: TGTGCCAGCAGTCGGGGGAGTGACACTGAAGCTTTCTTT
CDR3aa: CASSRGSDTEAFF
j_gene: TRBJ1-1
d_gene: NA
v_gene: TRBV2
abundance: NA

CDR3nt: TGTGCCAGCTCACCGGAGCACAGTACCTTGAACACTGAAGCTTTCTTT
CDR3aa: CASSPEHSTLNTEAFF
j_gene: TRBJ1-1
d_gene: NA
v_gene: TRBV18
abundance: once

CDR3nt: TGTGCCACCTCCCCTCCACAGGGAGAACTGTTTTTT
CDR3aa: CATSPPQGELFF
j_gene: TRBJ1-4
d_gene: NA
v_gene: TRBV6-1
abundance: NA

CDR3nt: TGTGCCAGCAGCTTGGGGGTTGGGGACTACCAAGAGACCCAGTACTTC
CDR3aa: CASSLGVGDYQETQYF
j_gene: TRBJ2-5
d_gene: NA
v_gene: TRBV5-5
abundance: NA

CDR3nt: TGTGCCATCAGTGAAGGACAGGGCCCCTATGGCTACACCTTC
CDR3aa: CAISEGQGPYGYTF
j_gene: TRBJ1-2
d_gene: TRBD1
v_gene: TRBV10-3
abundance: NA

CDR3nt: TGTGCCAGCAGCTTAGGAGGGGGCACCACTGAAGCTTTCTTT
CDR3aa: CASSLGGGTTEAFF
j_gene: TRBJ1-1
d_gene: TRBD1
v_gene: TRBV7-8
abundance: NA

CDR3nt: TGTGCCAGCGGGGACTTCTCCGTAACCTACGAGCAGTACTTC
CDR3aa: CASGDFSVTYEQYF
j_gene: TRBJ2-7
d_gene: NA
v_gene: TRBV2
abundance: NA

CDR3nt: TGTGCCAGCAGCCGCGGGACGGGGGCAGCCGGAACTAGCACAGATACGCAGTATTTT
CDR3aa: CASSRGTGAAGTSTDTQYF
j_gene: TRBJ2-3
d_gene: NA
v_gene: TRBV7-9
abundance: NA

CDR3nt: TGTGCCAGCAGCTTGGCCGGGACGGTAGATCAGCCCCAGCATTTT
CDR3aa: CASSLAGTVDQPQHF
j_gene: TRBJ1-5
d_gene: NA
v_gene: TRBV5-6
abundance: NA

CDR3nt: TGCGCCAGCAGCTTGGAGGGGGCGCAGCCCCAGCATTTT
CDR3aa: CASSLEGAQPQHF
j_gene: TRBJ1-5
d_gene: TRBD1
v_gene: TRBV5-1
abundance: NA

CDR3nt: TGTGCCAGCAGTGAATATATAGGGATGAACACTGAAGCTTTCTTT
CDR3aa: CASSEYIGMNTEAFF
j_gene: TRBJ1-1
d_gene: NA
v_gene: TRBV6-1
abundance: NA

CDR3nt: TGTGCCAGCAGCCCAAACCCGGGGGAGATGGGCAATCAGCCCCAGCATTTT
CDR3aa: CASSPNPGEMGNQPQHF
j_gene: TRBJ1-5
d_gene: NA
v_gene: TRBV4-2
abundance: NA

CDR3nt: TGTGCCAGCAGTGAAGAGTACAGTTTGCTGGCTGGGGCCAACGTCCTGACTTTC
CDR3aa: CASSEEYSLLAGANVLTF
j_gene: TRBJ2-6
d_gene: NA
v_gene: TRBV2
abundance: NA

CDR3nt: TGTGCCAGCTCACGACGCCCTAGCGGGAGTGTTTCCTACAATGAGCAGTTCTTC
CDR3aa: CASSRRPSGSVSYNEQFF
j_gene: TRBJ2-1
d_gene: TRBD2
v_gene: TRBV18
abundance: NA

CDR3nt: TGTGCCAGCAGCTGGGGACAGCACCAAGAGACCCAGTACTTC
CDR3aa: CASSWGQHQETQYF
j_gene: TRBJ2-5
d_gene: TRBD1
v_gene: TRBV5-8
abundance: NA

CDR3nt: TGCAGTGCTAGTAAGACTAGCGGGAGCTCCTACGAGCAGTACTTC
CDR3aa: CSASKTSGSSYEQYF
j_gene: TRBJ2-7
d_gene: TRBD2
v_gene: TRBV20-1
abundance: NA

CDR3nt: TGTGCCAGCAGCTTGACTGCAGGGAACACTGAAGCTTTCTTT
CDR3aa: CASSLTAGNTEAFF
j_gene: TRBJ1-1
d_gene: NA
v_gene: TRBV7-2
abundance: NA

CDR3nt: TGTGCCAGCAGTTTAGCAGGGGGTTCGGGAGATACGCAGTATTTT
CDR3aa: CASSLAGGSGDTQYF
j_gene: TRBJ2-3
d_gene: TRBD1
v_gene: TRBV28
abundance: NA

CDR3nt: TGTGCCAGCAGCTTAGGAAATGAGCAGTTCTTC
CDR3aa: CASSLGNEQFF
j_gene: TRBJ2-1
d_gene: NA
v_gene: TRBV7-9
abundance: NA

CDR3nt: TGTGCCAGCAGTGAGCCGGGACAGGGGCGGTACGAGCAGTACTTC
CDR3aa: CASSEPGQGRYEQYF
j_gene: TRBJ2-7
d_gene: TRBD1
v_gene: TRBV25-1
abundance: NA

CDR3nt: TGTGCCAGCAGCCAAGGTTTCACTGAAGCTTTCTTT
CDR3aa: CASSQGFTEAFF
j_gene: TRBJ1-1
d_gene: NA
v_gene: TRBV14
abundance: NA

CDR3nt: TGTGCCAGCAGCCGAGGGGACAGGCTCATAGATAATTCACCCCTCCACTTT
CDR3aa: CASSRGDRLIDNSPLHF
j_gene: TRBJ1-6
d_gene: TRBD1
v_gene: TRBV3-1/TRBV3-2
abundance: NA

CDR3nt: TGTGCCAGCTCACCACCGTTGGGGCAGGGGGCCGCTGAAGCTTTCTTT
CDR3aa: CASSPPLGQGAAEAFF
j_gene: TRBJ1-1
d_gene: TRBD1
v_gene: TRBV18
abundance: NA

CDR3nt: TGTGCCAGTCGGGGGATCTCTGGGGCCAACGTCCTGACTTTC
CDR3aa: CASRGISGANVLTF
j_gene: TRBJ2-6
d_gene: NA
v_gene: TRBV19
abundance: NA

CDR3nt: TGTGCCAGCAGCGCGTCGGGACAAACGAAGGAAAAACTGTTTTTT
CDR3aa: CASSASGQTKEKLFF
j_gene: TRBJ1-4
d_gene: NA
v_gene: TRBV7-9
abundance: NA

CDR3nt: TGCGCCAGCGGCGCGAGCTGGGAGGGTACTGAAGCTTTCTTT
CDR3aa: CASGASWEGTEAFF
j_gene: TRBJ1-1
d_gene: NA
v_gene: TRBV5-1
abundance: NA

CDR3nt: TGTGCCAGCAGCCCCAGACAGGGTACCGGAAACACCATATATTTT
CDR3aa: CASSPRQGTGNTIYF
j_gene: TRBJ1-3
d_gene: TRBD1
v_gene: TRBV9
abundance: NA

CDR3nt: TGTGCCAGCAGCTTAGACATCGGACCTAACTATGGCTACACCTTC
CDR3aa: CASSLDIGPNYGYTF
j_gene: TRBJ1-2
d_gene: NA
v_gene: TRBV11-2
abundance: NA